This T cell receptor beta chain originates from a study of T cells expressing NK-cell markers. Study details: Underlying the TCR beta repertoires were sorted CD3+CD56+NKG2C+, CD3+CD56+NKG2C- and CD3+CD56-NKG2C+ T cells. Whole-study results and caveats: Uncertainty persisted over the HCMV specificity of expanded NKG2C+ T cell clones. CD8+ T cells in over 5 donors included dominant NKG2C+ clonotypes at about 1.0-7.5%.

CDR3 length: 15 residues. Looked up from germline, CDR1 is SGHRS and CDR2 is YFSETQ. The TCR beta cDNA came from 5'RACE template switching with UMIs. TCRdb reanalyzed the 5' RACE reads, giving one entry per CDR3 protein sequence and no DNA. Its table lists roughly 300,000 distinct CDR3 sequences. Note on this clonotype: Its antigen remains unknown.

Specimen: blood T cells: a sorted CD56 or NKG2C T cell subset, CD4+ or CD8+ T cells, or bulk PBMC T cells (not recorded which). This clonotype was obtained from a woman aged 18 to 75 in good health. The rearrangement links TRBV5-1 to TRBJ2-2; TCRdb picks TRBD1, but there is no DNA to check that call. The CDR3 is CASSPTHWGEVELVF. The full variable domain, rest sourced from reference TRBV5-1 and TRBJ2-2, is KAGVTQTPRYLIKTRGQQVTLSCSPISGHRSVSWYQQTPGQGLQFLFEYFSETQRNKGNFPGRFSGRQFSNSRSEMNVSTLELGDSALYLCASSPTHWGEVELVFGEGSRLTVL.